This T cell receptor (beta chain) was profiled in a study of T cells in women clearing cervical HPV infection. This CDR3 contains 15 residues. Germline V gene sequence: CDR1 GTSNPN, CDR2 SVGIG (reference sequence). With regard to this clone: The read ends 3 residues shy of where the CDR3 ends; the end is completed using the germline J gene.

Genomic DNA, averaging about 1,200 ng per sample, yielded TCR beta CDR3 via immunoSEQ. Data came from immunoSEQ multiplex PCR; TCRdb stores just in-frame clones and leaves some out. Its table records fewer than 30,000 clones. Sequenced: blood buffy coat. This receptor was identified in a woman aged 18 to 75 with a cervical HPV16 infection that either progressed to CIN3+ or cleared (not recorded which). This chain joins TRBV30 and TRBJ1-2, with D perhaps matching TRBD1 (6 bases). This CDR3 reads CAWLVTAGTTGGYTF. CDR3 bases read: TGTGCCTGGCTCGTAACAGCGGGGACAACGGGAGGC.